The 19 T cell receptor beta chains given below trace back to one sample, sequenced in a study of metastatic and nonmetastatic thyroid tumors. Ahead of thyroid surgery, no patient had received treatment of any kind. TCRdb reprocessed the PCR reads using MiXCR. Among about 34,000 clones listed, roughly 15% were seen once. Sequenced sample: blood. These receptor sequences come from a female donor with papillary thyroid cancer or a benign thyroid nodule (not recorded which). Some clones in this sample may be carry-over from other donors' samples.

This clone has a count of ten or more. This chain joins TRBV10-2 and TRBJ2-3; no clear D. Germline-derived CDR1 and CDR2 are WSHSY and SAAADI. CDR3 length: 14 residues. The V gene lost 7 bases and the J gene lost 5 bases, with 16 bases spanning the gap. DNA of the CDR3: TGCGCCAGCACCCCCGGCGGAAGTGGAGATACGCAGTATTTT. This gives the protein CASTPGGSGDTQYF.

The gene calls are TRBV5-1 and TRBJ1-3, with a possible D match to TRBD1 (5 bases). This CDR3 spans 15 amino acids. CDR1 is SGHRS and CDR2 is YFSETQ in the germline V gene. V lost 4 bases and J 3 bases, leaving 14 bases between the germline ends. The CDR3 nucleotides are TGCGCCAGCAGCCCGGGACCGGGAAATGGAAACACCATATATTTT. This encodes CASSPGPGNGNTIYF.

The rearrangement joins TRBV7-8 to TRBJ1-5, with D possibly matching TRBD1 (5 bases). The ends were cut back, 5 bases at V and 2 bases at J, with 16 bases in the middle. The CDR3 has 16 residues. Germline assignment: CDR1 SGHVS and CDR2 FQNEAQ. The CDR3 region is CASSPFSTEGNQPQHF. Here the CDR3 DNA reads TGTGCCAGCAGCCCGTTTTCGACAGAGGGCAATCAGCCCCAGCATTTT.

This clone was counted many times. Written as DNA, the CDR3 is TGTGCCAGCAGCTTGGACGGAGACTACGAGCAGTACTTC. This encodes CASSLDGDYEQYF. The V call is TRBV11-2, the J call TRBJ2-7; D gene ambiguous. The CDR3 has 13 residues. V dropped 3 bases and J dropped 3 bases, with 9 bases sitting between them. Germline lookup yields CDR1 SGHAT and CDR2 FQNNGV. Combining the CDR3 with reference TRBV11-2 and TRBJ2-7 gives the whole variable domain EAGVAQSPRYKIIEKRQSVAFWCNPISGHATLYWYQQILGQGPKLLIQFQNNGVVDDSQLPKDRFSAERLKGVDSTLKIQPAKLEDSAVYLCASSLDGDYEQYFGPGTRLTVT.

In its sample, this clone was seen many times. The CDR3 here is CASSRSGPPAEQYF. The CDR3, as DNA: TGTGCCAGCAGTCGTTCGGGACCCCCCGCCGAGCAGTACTTC. The chain uses TRBV6-2 or TRBV6-3 and TRBJ2-7, with D perhaps being TRBD1 or TRBD2 (5 bases each). The CDR3 consists of 14 residues. Trimming stripped 5 bases from V and 6 bases from J, with 17 bases between. Germline loops: CDR1 MNHEY, CDR2 SVGEGT.

This clone has ten or more counts. The chain uses TRBV30 and TRBJ2-3, with D perhaps being TRBD1 or TRBD2 (6 bases each). CDR3 length: 12 amino acids. In germline, CDR1 is GTSNPN, CDR2 SVGIG (reference sequence). Trimming removed 2 bases from V and 10 bases from J, with 13 bases in between. The CDR3 DNA sequence: TGTGCCTGGAGTCCGGGGGCTGGGGCGCAGTATTTT. Translation: CAWSPGAGAQYF.

This clone was counted many times. The rearrangement joins TRBV20-1 to TRBJ2-2; TRBD1 matches at 7 bases. Germline V gene lookup returns CDR1 DFQATT and CDR2 SNEGSKA (reference sequence). The CDR3 runs to 14 residues. The V gene end was trimmed by 4 bases and the J gene end by 3 bases; junction bases not matched to a gene: 5. CDR3 amino acids: CSAKDGTDTGELFF. CDR3 DNA sequence: TGCAGTGCTAAGGACGGGACAGACACCGGGGAGCTGTTTTTT.

This clone was detected many times. This chain uses TRBV6-1 with TRBJ2-1; D is undetermined. Germline values: CDR1 MNHNS, CDR2 SASEGT. V was cut by 1 base and J by 9 bases, with 13 bases left in between. The CDR3 loop spans 14 amino acids. Written as DNA, the CDR3 is TGTGCCAGCAGTGAAGAAGTAGGGTTCAGTGAGCAGTTCTTC. Translating gives CASSEEVGFSEQFF.

This clone was detected many times. CDR3 region: CASSRTSGNTGELFF. Written as DNA, the CDR3 is TGTGCCAGCAGTAGGACTAGCGGAAACACCGGGGAGCTGTTTTTT. The chain links TRBV6-4 to TRBJ2-2, with 10 bases lining up with TRBD2. The germline gives CDR1 MRHNA, CDR2 SNTAGT. With 5 bases clipped from V and 2 bases from J, the junction kept 2 bases outside the gene matches. The CDR3 has 15 amino acids.

The CDR3 region is CAWGTLVNTGELFF. As DNA, the CDR3 is TGTGCCTGGGGGACATTGGTGAACACCGGGGAGCTGTTTTTT. This rearrangement joins TRBV30 to TRBJ2-2, with D tentatively TRBD1 (6 bases). The V end lost 5 bases, the J end lost 1 base, and 11 bases lay between the germline ends. Per germline, CDR1 GTSNPN and CDR2 SVGIG (reference sequence). The CDR3 consists of 14 residues.

This clone was found many times. The CDR3 region is CASSRTQTGELFF. The CDR3 DNA sequence: TGTGCCAGCAGCCGGACACAAACCGGGGAGCTGTTTTTT. The chain has TRBV5-4 and TRBJ2-2; weak D call: TRBD1 (5 bases). Deletions cut 4 bases from V and 5 bases from J, with 9 bases between. Germline lookup yields CDR1 SGHNT and CDR2 YYREEE (reference sequence). CDR3 size: 13 residues.

By sample share, this clone is medium-sized (0.01 to 0.1%). This chain's CDR3 is CASNIAEAHTDTQYF. DNA for the CDR3: TGTGCCAGCAATATAGCGGAAGCTCACACAGATACGCAGTATTTT. The chain employs TRBV6-1 and TRBJ2-3, with D maybe TRBD2 (6 bases). CDR1 and CDR2 (germline): MNHNS, SASEGT. Trimming took off 7 bases at V and 2 bases at J, with 16 bases between the two ends. CDR3 length equals 15 residues.

This clone was seen ten or more times. This CDR3 is also generated by other DNA sequences in the sample. The chain joins TRBV15 to TRBJ2-1; D possibly uses TRBD1 or TRBD2 (6 bases each). V lost 7 bases and J lost 9, with 34 bases in between. Per the germline V gene, CDR1 is LNHNV and CDR2 is YYDKDF (reference sequence). There are 19 residues in the CDR3. CDR3 coding DNA: TGTGCCACCAACCAGAGGGGGAGTCGGGGGACACCTCCCCCCCCTGAGCAGTTCTTC. It encodes CATNQRGSRGTPPPPEQFF.

This clone was detected ten times or more. CDR3 protein: CASSPVGAAYNEQFF. For the CDR3, the DNA is TGTGCCAGCAGCCCCGTGGGGGCCGCCTACAATGAGCAGTTCTTC. This chain connects TRBV7-9 to TRBJ2-1, with D possibly being TRBD1 (6 bases). Trimming shortened V by 5 bases and J by 2 bases, and 13 bases separated the two germline ends. CDR1 and CDR2 (germline): SEHNR, FQNEAQ (reference sequence). The length of the CDR3 is 15 residues.

This clone was detected many times. The chain couples TRBV6-1 to TRBJ2-3; 15 bases line up with TRBD2. This CDR3 region has 19 residues. The germline V gene encodes CDR1 MNHNS and CDR2 SASEGT. V lost 0 bases to trimming and J lost 4 bases; unmatched junction nucleotides: 8. The CDR3: CASSEAPPGLAGGSDTQYF. The CDR3 coding sequence is TGTGCCAGCAGTGAAGCGCCCCCCGGACTAGCGGGGGGGTCAGATACGCAGTATTTT.

This clone was recorded at least ten times. V and J are TRBV11-2 and TRBJ2-1; 11 bases match TRBD2. Germline V CDR1 and CDR2: SGHAT, FQNNGV. This CDR3 is built from 16 residues. V gave up 0 bases and J gave up 4 bases; unmatched junction bases: 2. DNA of the CDR3: TGTGCCAGCAGCTTAGAGGGACTAGCGGTGTACAATGAGCAGTTCTTC. It codes for CASSLEGLAVYNEQFF.

This clone was found a few times. A single base separates this from a much larger clone, so it may be a read error. V and J are TRBV5-1 and TRBJ2-3; tentatively, D is TRBD1 or TRBD2 (5 bases each). Germline V gene data show CDR1 as SGHRS and CDR2 as YFSETQ. Trimming removed 3 bases from V and 0 bases from J, with 17 bases in between. The length of the CDR3 is 17 residues. The CDR3 sequence is CASSSPRGVTSTDTQYF. Written as DNA, the CDR3 is TGCGCCAGCAGCTCCCCGAGAGGGGTCACTAGCACAGATACGCAGTATTTT. Looking up the rest from reference TRBV5-1 and TRBJ2-3 gives the full variable domain: KAGVTQTPRYLIKTRGQQVTLSCSPISGHRSVSWYQQTPGQGLQFLFEYFSETQRNKGNFPGRFSGRQFSNSRSEMNVSTLELGDSALYLCASSSPRGVTSTDTQYFGPGTRLTVL.

This clone has at least ten counts. A much larger clone is a single base away; this may be a read error. The sample holds other DNA sequences that translate to the same CDR3. The chain has TRBV4-1 and TRBJ2-7; D is uncertain. Germline-derived CDR1 and CDR2 are MGHRA and YSYEKL. This CDR3 comprises 13 residues. Trimming removed 6 bases at V and 3 bases at J, with 12 bases between. CDR3 sequence: CASSPVPFYEQYF. CDR3 nucleotides: TGCGCCAGCAGTCCAGTCCCTTTCTACGAGCAGTACTTC.

This clone was counted ten times or more. The chain joins TRBV6-1 to TRBJ1-1, with D uncertain. The CDR3 runs 13 residues. The germline V and J ends were trimmed by 5 bases and 7 bases, with 14 bases remaining between them. Germline CDR1 is MNHNS and CDR2 is SASEGT. CDR3 nucleotides: TGTGCCAGCAGTCCGCCTCCCCCAAATGAAGCTTTCTTT. Amino acid sequence: CASSPPPPNEAFF.